The clone carrying this TCR beta chain was counted once. Measured with immunoSEQ multiplex PCR; TCRdb has only the in-frame clones, and not every one. This repertoire shows under 85,000 clones, about nine tenths found once; its top ten account for over 15%. The sample comes from a study of blood T cell repertoires in COVID-19. CDR1 PRHDT and CDR2 FYEKMQ come from the germline V gene (reference sequence). The CDR3 loop spans 16 amino acids. V shed 5 bases and J 3 bases; nucleotides not matched to a gene: 8. The source is a man older than 75 in a cohort sampled during active COVID-19. Sequencing used peripheral blood. The rearrangement joins TRBV13 to TRBJ2-5; the match to TRBD2 covers 11 bases. The CDR3 sequence: CASSQGTSGYKETQYF. CDR3 nucleotides: TGTGCCAGCAGCCAAGGGACTAGCGGTTATAAAGAGACCCAGTACTTC. The full variable domain, with the rest looked up from reference TRBV13 and TRBJ2-5, is AAGVIQSPRHLIKEKRETATLKCYPIPRHDTVYWYQQGPGQDPQFLISFYEKMQSDKGSIPDRFSAQQFSDYHSELNMSSLELGDSALYFCASSQGTSGYKETQYFGPGTRLLVL.